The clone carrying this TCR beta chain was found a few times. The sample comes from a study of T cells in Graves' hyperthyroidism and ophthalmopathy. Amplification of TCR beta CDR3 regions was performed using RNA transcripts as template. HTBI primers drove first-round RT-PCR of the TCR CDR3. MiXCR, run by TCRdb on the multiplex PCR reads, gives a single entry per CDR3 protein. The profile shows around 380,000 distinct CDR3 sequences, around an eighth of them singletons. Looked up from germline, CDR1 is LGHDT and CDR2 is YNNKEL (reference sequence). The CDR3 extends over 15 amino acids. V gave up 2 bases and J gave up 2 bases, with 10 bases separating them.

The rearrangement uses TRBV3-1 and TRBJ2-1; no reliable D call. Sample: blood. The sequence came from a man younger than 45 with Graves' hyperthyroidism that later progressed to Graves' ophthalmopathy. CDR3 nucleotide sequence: TGTGCCAGCAGCCAAAGGGTGGTCACCTACAATGAGCAGTTCTTC. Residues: CASSQRVVTYNEQFF.